A single sample gave rise to the 28 T cell receptor beta chains below, sequenced in a study of cytomegalovirus exposure and HLA in healthy donors. The PCR made use of 60 Vbeta and 13 Jbeta primers. Clones were read by immunoSEQ multiplex PCR, and TCRdb kept only the in-frame ones, dropping some. The sample shows approximately 110,000 clones, about 64% of them seen only once. Sequencing was done on a sample of PBMCs. These receptors all stem from a man in his late teens or twenties in good health and CMV-seropositive.

This clone was seen only a few times. The chain carries TRBV2 and TRBJ2-1, with TRBD1 matching 10 bases. Germline trimming cut 11 bases from V and 10 bases from J; bases unmatched to any gene: 8. Germline V CDR1 and CDR2: SNHLY, FYNNEI. This CDR3 is built from 12 residues. This chain's CDR3 is CAGGQGDGEQFF. In DNA form, the CDR3 reads TGTGCCGGCGGACAGGGGGATGGAGAGCAGTTCTTC.

The chain employs TRBV4-1 and TRBJ2-3, with a tentative D call TRBD2 (6 bases). The V end lost 4 bases, the J end lost 8 bases, and 16 bases lay between the germline ends. The CDR3 is made up of 14 amino acids. Germline lookup yields CDR1 MGHRA and CDR2 YSYEKL. The CDR3, as DNA: TGCGCCAGCAGCCTCCAGAAGGAGGGTGGTACGCAGTATTTT. Translation gives CASSLQKEGGTQYF.

The chain employs TRBV11-3 and TRBJ1-2; TRBD1 matches at 8 bases. CDR1 SGHNT and CDR2 YENEEA come from the germline V gene. This CDR3 region has 16 residues. The V gene end was trimmed by 5 bases and the J gene end by 8 bases; junction bases not matched to a gene: 16. The CDR3 here is CASSPSPGTGPRGYTF. The CDR3 DNA sequence: TGTGCCAGCAGCCCCAGTCCCGGGACAGGACCGAGAGGCTACACCTTC.

V and J are TRBV27 and TRBJ2-1; 8 nucleotides match TRBD2. The CDR3 spans 16 residues. After removal of 4 bases from V and 3 bases from J, the junction contained 8 bases not matched to a gene. Germline V gene lookup returns CDR1 MNHEY and CDR2 SMNVEV (reference sequence). This chain's CDR3 is CASSWSLSGGYNEQFF. The CDR3 DNA is TGTGCCAGCAGTTGGTCCCTGAGCGGGGGCTACAATGAGCAGTTCTTC.

CDR3 sequence: CASSGQMNTEAFF. CDR3 nucleotides: TGTGCCAGCAGTGGACAGATGAACACTGAAGCTTTCTTT. The chain recombines TRBV25-1 with TRBJ1-1, with a possible D match to TRBD1 (5 bases). The CDR3 totals 13 residues. The germline gives CDR1 MGHDK, CDR2 SYGVNS. V was cut by 4 bases and J by 0 bases, with 6 bases left in between.

Remarks on this clone: The same CDR3 also results from other DNA sequences found in this sample. The rearrangement joins TRBV29-1 to TRBJ1-1; a possible D gene is TRBD1 (6 bases). V was cut by 0 bases and J by 5 bases, with 13 bases left in between. CDR1 is SQVTM, CDR2 ANQGSEA, per germline. The CDR3 runs 14 residues. This chain's CDR3 is CSVEDRTGRTEAFF. CDR3 sequence (DNA): TGCAGCGTTGAAGACCGAACAGGGCGAACTGAAGCTTTCTTT.

This chain uses TRBV6-4 with TRBJ1-6; the match to TRBD1 covers 11 bases. The CDR3 loop spans 16 amino acids. Germline assignment: CDR1 MRHNA and CDR2 SNTAGT. V was clipped by 4 bases and J by 7 bases; unmatched bases: 6. DNA of the CDR3: TGTGCCAGCAGTGCAAGGGGACAGGGGGAAAATTCACCCCTCCACTTT. This codes for CASSARGQGENSPLHF.

V gene TRBV5-1 combines with J gene TRBJ1-6; possibly TRBD1 for D (5 bases). CDR3 length equals 14 residues. CDR1 SGHRS and CDR2 YFSETQ come from the germline V gene. The V and J ends lost 1 base and 4 bases respectively, with 6 bases between them. CDR3: CASSLRGYNSPLHF. The CDR3 DNA reads TGCGCCAGCAGCTTGCGGGGGTATAATTCACCCCTCCACTTT. The complete variable domain, with remaining parts taken from reference TRBV5-1 and TRBJ1-6, reads KAGVTQTPRYLIKTRGQQVTLSCSPISGHRSVSWYQQTPGQGLQFLFEYFSETQRNKGNFPGRFSGRQFSNSRSEMNVSTLELGDSALYLCASSLRGYNSPLHFGNGTRLTVT.

The gene calls are TRBV5-4 and TRBJ1-2; D may be TRBD1 (6 bases). This CDR3 is built from 15 residues. CDR1 SGHNT and CDR2 YYREEE come from the germline V gene (reference sequence). The ends were cut back, 4 bases at V and 6 bases at J, with 19 bases in the middle. The CDR3 DNA is TGTGCCAGCAGCCAAGGCGGGGGCGGCGTGGATGGCTACACCTTC. Protein product: CASSQGGGGVDGYTF.

The sample holds a few counts of this clone. The chain combines TRBV10-1 with TRBJ1-4; no clear D gene. Germline lookup yields CDR1 WNHNN and CDR2 SYGVQD (reference sequence). V was pared by 4 bases and J by 8 bases, with 17 bases between. The CDR3 is made up of 15 amino acids. The CDR3 loop is CASSASRAGSEKLFF. CDR3 in DNA: TGCGCCAGCAGTGCTTCGAGGGCAGGCAGCGAAAAACTGTTTTTT.

This chain joins TRBV18 and TRBJ2-5; D gene uncertain. This CDR3 is built from 16 residues. The germline V gene has CDR1 KGHSH and CDR2 LQKENI. Trimming stripped 1 base from V and 0 bases from J, with 12 bases between. The CDR3 region has the DNA TGTGCCAGCTCACCACGGCCACCCACGTACCAAGAGACCCAGTACTTC. It translates to CASSPRPPTYQETQYF.

This chain joins TRBV2 and TRBJ1-1; the D gene is possibly TRBD1 (6 bases). CDR3 size: 13 residues. V was clipped by 2 bases and J by 10 bases, with 14 bases between them. From germline, CDR1 is SNHLY and CDR2 FYNNEI. The chain's CDR3 is CASSERDTSRAFF. For the CDR3, the DNA is TGTGCCAGCAGTGAACGGGACACCAGTAGAGCTTTCTTT.

This clone was seen a few times. V usage is TRBV6-1 and J usage is TRBJ2-4; the match to TRBD1 covers 7 bases. From germline, CDR1 is MNHNS and CDR2 SASEGT. This CDR3 is built from 15 residues. V lost 2 bases, J lost 3 bases, and 4 bases stayed unmatched. The CDR3 region has the DNA TGTGCCAGCAGTGAACTACAGGGGAGCAAAAACATTCAGTACTTC. This sequence encodes CASSELQGSKNIQYF.

The rearrangement links TRBV30 to TRBJ1-6; D is unclear. The CDR3 loop spans 17 amino acids. Looked up from germline, CDR1 is GTSNPN and CDR2 is SVGIG (reference sequence). V lost 2 bases, J lost 0 bases, and 14 bases lay in between. The CDR3 reads CAWSNGPGCSYNSPLHF. CDR3 DNA: TGTGCCTGGAGTAATGGGCCAGGCTGCTCCTATAATTCACCCCTCCACTTT.

This clone has a handful of counts. The chain employs TRBV28 and TRBJ1-1; D is ambiguous. Germline loops: CDR1 MDHEN, CDR2 SYDVKM. This CDR3 has 13 residues. The V and J ends lost 7 bases and 5 bases respectively, with 14 bases between them. The chain's CDR3 is CASNQARRTEAFF. CDR3 in DNA: TGTGCCAGCAATCAGGCGAGGAGGACTGAAGCTTTCTTT.

This clone was detected a few times. V and J are TRBV29-1 and TRBJ2-1, with 11 nucleotides matching TRBD2. Germline CDR1 reads SQVTM; CDR2 reads ANQGSEA. The CDR3 runs to 15 residues. J was trimmed by 4 bases and V by 7 bases; bases with no gene match: 9. The CDR3 DNA reads as TGCAGCGCTGGGATAGCGGGGGGGATTTACAATGAGCAGTTCTTC. Protein sequence: CSAGIAGGIYNEQFF.

The V and J genes are TRBV2 and TRBJ1-5, with D perhaps TRBD1 (6 bases). V lost 4 bases and J lost 4, with 11 bases in between. The CDR3 runs to 14 residues. CDR1 is SNHLY, CDR2 FYNNEI, per germline. For the CDR3, the DNA is TGTGCCAGCAGTGCCGACAGGCAGAATCAGCCCCAGCATTTT. Protein sequence: CASSADRQNQPQHF.

In its sample, this clone was seen a few times. CDR3 sequence (DNA): TGTGCCACCGACCAGGGCCCAGAAGAGACCCAGTACTTC. This codes for CATDQGPEETQYF. The chain uses TRBV2 and TRBJ2-5; a weak D match, TRBD1 (5 bases). CDR3 length: 13 amino acids. V lost 10 bases and J 3 bases, leaving 15 bases between the germline ends. CDR1 SNHLY and CDR2 FYNNEI come from the germline V gene.

The gene calls are TRBV30 and TRBJ1-5; TRBD1 might be the D (6 bases). V lost 1 base to trimming and J lost 5 bases, with 9 bases between them. Germline-derived CDR1 and CDR2 are GTSNPN and SVGIG (reference sequence). The CDR3 is made up of 13 amino acids. The CDR3 protein is CAWSARGYQPQHF. The CDR3 DNA reads as TGTGCCTGGAGTGCAAGGGGGTATCAGCCCCAGCATTTT. Variable domain in full (rest from reference TRBV30 and TRBJ1-5): SQTIHQWPATLVQPVGSPLSLECTVEGTSNPNLYWYRQAAGRGLQLLFYSVGIGQISSEVPQNLSASRPQDRQFILSSKKLLLSDSGFYLCAWSARGYQPQHFGDGTRLSIL.

The genes are TRBV7-9 and TRBJ1-3, with no clear D. This CDR3 has 13 residues. Trimming removed 10 bases from V and 1 base from J, with 11 bases in between. Germline CDR1 reads SEHNR; CDR2 reads FQNEAQ (reference sequence). CDR3 protein: CATLLSSGNTIYF. CDR3 sequence (DNA): TGTGCCACCCTACTGTCGTCTGGAAACACCATATATTTT.

This clone was seen a handful of times. The rearrangement links TRBV5-1 to TRBJ2-3, with TRBD2 identical over 7 bases. The CDR3 contains 16 residues. The trim removed 3 bases at V and 1 base at J, leaving 8 bases unmatched. CDR1 and CDR2 from the germline V gene are SGHRS and YFSETQ. In DNA, the CDR3 is TGCGCCAGCAGCTCAATATTTAGCGGGCGCACAGATACGCAGTATTTT. Protein sequence: CASSSIFSGRTDTQYF.

The CDR3 region is CASSLGESSYEQYF. The CDR3 bases are TGCGCCAGCAGCTTGGGGGAGAGCTCCTACGAGCAGTACTTC. This chain connects TRBV5-1 to TRBJ2-5; D is possibly TRBD2 (5 bases). The J call may be mistaken, given a closer DNA end match to TRBJ2-7. CDR3 size: 14 residues. In germline, CDR1 is SGHRS, CDR2 YFSETQ.

The chain has TRBV10-1 and TRBJ2-3; D perhaps matches TRBD1 (5 bases). CDR1 is WNHNN, CDR2 SYGVQD, per germline (reference sequence). The CDR3 is made up of 12 amino acids. The V end lost 6 bases, the J end lost 6 bases, and 10 bases lay between the germline ends. CDR3 protein: CASSQPGDTQYF. The CDR3 nucleotides read TGCGCCAGCAGCCAACCAGGGGATACGCAGTATTTT.

The chain has TRBV27 and TRBJ1-4; 7 bases align to TRBD1. Per the germline V gene, CDR1 is MNHEY and CDR2 is SMNVEV (reference sequence). Trimming removed 8 bases from V and 3 bases from J; junction bases left unmatched: 12. The CDR3 sequence is 16 residues long. The CDR3 DNA reads TGTGCCAGCTACAACCGGGACAGAAGGGCTAATGAAAAACTGTTTTTT. Translation: CASYNRDRRANEKLFF.

V and J are TRBV4-1 and TRBJ2-2, with a tentative D call TRBD1 (6 bases). The V and J ends lost 0 bases and 4 bases respectively, with 15 bases between them. Per the germline V gene, CDR1 is MGHRA and CDR2 is YSYEKL. There are 17 residues in the CDR3. The CDR3 reads CASSQDEGVAGTGELFF. Written as DNA, the CDR3 is TGCGCCAGCAGCCAAGACGAGGGGGTGGCGGGCACCGGGGAGCTGTTTTTT.

The J gene is TRBJ1-1, the V gene TRBV14; D is perhaps TRBD1 (5 bases). CDR3 length equals 14 residues. The V end lost 7 bases, the J end lost 2 bases, and 14 bases lay between the germline ends. Germline V gives CDR1 SGHDN, CDR2 FVKESK. The CDR3 DNA follows: TGTGCCAGCACCCGTGGGACTCTAAACACTGAAGCTTTCTTT. Amino acids: CASTRGTLNTEAFF. The full variable domain, with the rest looked up from reference TRBV14 and TRBJ1-1, is EAGVTQFPSHSVIEKGQTVTLRCDPISGHDNLYWYRRVMGKEIKFLLHFVKESKQDESGMPNNRFLAERTGGTYSTLKVQPAELEDSGVYFCASTRGTLNTEAFFGQGTRLTVV.

This sequence joins TRBV2 and TRBJ2-3; 10 bases match TRBD2. The V gene's germline CDR1 is SNHLY and CDR2 FYNNEI. The J segment lost 0 bases and the V segment lost 6 bases, leaving 3 bases of the junction unmatched. The CDR3 covers 15 residues. The CDR3 is CASSIAGGSTDTQYF. In nucleotides, the CDR3 is TGTGCCAGCAGCATAGCGGGGGGCAGCACAGATACGCAGTATTTT.

This clone was seen more than once but under ten times. The rearrangement uses TRBV7-3 and TRBJ2-3, with D possibly matching TRBD2 (5 bases). V was clipped by 5 bases and J by 0 bases, with 9 bases between them. In germline, CDR1 is SGHTA, CDR2 FQGTGA. The CDR3 runs 14 residues. The CDR3 coding sequence is TGTGCCAGCAGCCCGCTAGCTAGCACAGATACGCAGTATTTT. It codes for CASSPLASTDTQYF.